This T cell receptor (beta chain) was sequenced in a study of beta chain features in type 1 diabetes (dated 2018 in TCRdb). With regard to the full study: Mean age, gender distribution, total cell number and subset yield were not different between patients and healthy donors. A total of roughly 99,000,000 sorted cells were examined across all samples, and the number of cells per subset was strongly correlated with RNA yield. In the study, recently diagnosed type 1 diabetes patients and matched healthy donors were compared on the TCRB repertoires of their sorted circulating CD4+ T cell subsets. Naive and central memory subsets were obtained from all 28 donors, but regulatory and stem cell-like memory subsets were isolated from only 8 patients and roughly eight healthy donors.

Each donor gave one peripheral blood draw, roughly 110 mL on average, collected into heparinised tubes. Using a panel that included CD45RO, CCR7, CD25, CD127, CD95 and CD27, naive, central memory, regulatory and stem cell-like memory CD4+ T cells were sorted on a BD FACSAria II. All sorted populations exceeded 98% purity. PBMCs were isolated immediately by Lymphoprep density gradient centrifugation and stained directly without culture. To minimize batch effects, samples were stained and sorted in pairs, one healthy donor with one patient per experiment. A word on this clone: Its antigen is unknown. Base qualities are not provided; no much larger clone lies one nucleotide away.

Summary of the overall study and its limitations: Naive, central memory and regulatory TCRB repertoires appeared to be more similar among patients than among healthy donors. Fewer insertions and more nucleotide deletions at VDJ recombination sites were observed in patients with type 1 diabetes, implying thymic rearrangement abnormalities. Because small numbers of individuals were included in the HLA sub-analyses, any influence of HLA type on TCRB rearrangement was left unresolved. A moderate but significant shortening of TCRB CDR3 length was observed in type 1 diabetes patients in all four CD4+ subsets. Because cDNA rather than genomic DNA was sequenced, highly expressing activated cells could have been over-represented, although no difference in activation and CD3 levels was found between groups. PCR may preferentially amplify shorter templates, but because patient and control samples were amplified and corrected together, any resulting skew would affect both groups equally.

The V end loses 3 bases and the J end loses 3 bases, and a stretch of 13 bases separates them. The CDR3 numbers 15 residues from cysteine through phenylalanine. CDR3 DNA only is kept here, 45 bases in frame from base 1. CDR1 and CDR2, looked up from the germline V gene (reference sequence), are SEHNR and FQNEAQ. The entire amount of isolated RNA was reverse transcribed using the High Capacity cDNA Reverse Transcription Kit, so the sequenced TCRB transcripts were expressed ones. Deep immunoSEQ sequencing was applied to naive, central memory and regulatory T cell samples, giving an average of roughly 3.5 million total reads per sample. After sorted cells were lysed in RLT buffer, RNA was extracted with DNase-treated RNeasy Micro or Mini kits, with the choice depending on cell number. Each cell subset was processed separately to prevent cross-contamination, with patient and healthy donor samples processed together. Using the immunoSEQ multiplex PCR, TCRB sequences were amplified from cDNA into 87-bp fragments spanning the CDR3 region. Amplicons were sequenced on the Illumina HiSeq platform. Under the source paper's analysis protocol: PCR bias was computationally corrected using synthetic template baselines, reads within Hamming distance 2 were collapsed, and singletons that could not be merged were discarded. Reads were aligned to IMGT to assign V, D and J genes, CDR3 length, and insertions or deletions at six rearrangement sites. Within each subset, clonotype counts were normalized to the number of sorted cells before true diversity and Gini coefficients were calculated with the tcR R package. The overlap coefficient, calculated on TCRB nucleotide sequences, was used to quantify repertoire sharing. Out-of-frame TCRB sequences from naive cells were analyzed to stand in for the pre-selection repertoire. The source is immuneACCESS, and TCRdb retained only in-frame sequences with V and J called. Part of the clones is not carried over; for the studies checked, unresolved V genes explain less than half of this, and the remainder is unexplained. V and J calls and clone size are copied from that table; D and trimming were computed from the DNA. This sample comprises 500,000 to 800,000 clones, about an eighth of them detected only once. Around 0.12% of the sample comes from the top ten.

This clonotype was sampled from a young man with type 1 diabetes. The chain couples TRBV7-9 to TRBJ2-3; the D region possibly corresponds to TRBD1 (5 bases align). The material sequenced was naive CD4+ T cells from blood. The meaning of the sample's cell subset or site label: true naive CD4+ T cells. DNA sequence: TGTGCCAGCAGCTTCGGCAGGGCAGGGACAGATACGCAGTATTTT. The resulting protein is CASSFGRAGTDTQYF.